Below are 10 T cell receptor beta chains sequenced from a single sample in a study of OX40 agonist ivuxolimab in advanced cancers. Libraries were prepared by immunoSEQ multiplex PCR; TCRdb keeps only in-frame clonotypes and omits some of them. The sample holds around 100,000 clones; 75% to 95% are singletons and the top ten take approximately 0.58%. The sample was CD4+ or CD8+ T cells sorted from blood, taken in a trial of the OX40 agonist ivuxolimab. The receptors stem from an adult with an advanced solid tumor such as melanoma, head and neck, liver or kidney cancer.

The chain employs TRBV27 and TRBJ2-7; 8 bases align to TRBD1. V trimming: 3 bases; J trimming: 2 bases; junction bases outside the gene matches: 12. The CDR3 length is 17 residues. Germline V gene sequence: CDR1 MNHEY, CDR2 SMNVEV (reference sequence). The CDR3 bases are TGTGCCAGCAGTTTCAGAATTCAACAGGGGGTCCCCTACGAGCAGTACTTC. This gives the protein CASSFRIQQGVPYEQYF.

The chain couples TRBV5-1 to TRBJ2-5; tentatively, D is TRBD2 (6 bases). This CDR3 has 15 amino acids. V was shortened by 0 bases and J by 5 bases, with 14 bases between the two germline ends. Germline values: CDR1 SGHRS, CDR2 YFSETQ. The CDR3 DNA reads as TGCGCCAGCAGCTTGGTTGCGGGGACCCAGGAGACCCAGTACTTC. Translating gives CASSLVAGTQETQYF.

V usage is TRBV14 and J usage is TRBJ2-2; D gene ambiguous. The germline gives CDR1 SGHDN, CDR2 FVKESK. CDR3 length: 17 amino acids. V gave up 0 bases and J gave up 4 bases, with 15 bases separating them. CDR3 region: CASSQDMMDVLTGELFF. The CDR3 nucleotides are TGTGCCAGCAGCCAAGATATGATGGATGTACTCACCGGGGAGCTGTTTTTT.

V usage is TRBV11-2 and J usage is TRBJ2-7; D might be TRBD2 (5 bases). V shed 0 bases and J shed 5 bases, with 8 bases lying between them. The CDR3 is 13 residues long. Germline-derived CDR1 and CDR2 are SGHAT and FQNNGV. In DNA form, the CDR3 reads TGTGCCAGCAGCTTAGAGAGGGCGAACGAGCAGTACTTC. This codes for CASSLERANEQYF.

This rearrangement joins TRBV6-1 to TRBJ2-3; TRBD2 aligns across 8 bases. The germline V gene has CDR1 MNHNS and CDR2 SASEGT. The CDR3 covers 15 residues. V shed 5 bases, J shed 3 bases, and the junction held 7 bases outside the gene matches. The CDR3: CASSKRGGRTDTQYF. The CDR3 nucleotides read TGTGCCAGCAGTAAACGGGGGGGAAGGACAGATACGCAGTATTTT.

This sequence joins TRBV5-5 and TRBJ2-5; D tentatively reads TRBD1 or TRBD2 (5 bases each). The ends were cut back, 4 bases at V and 2 bases at J, with 9 bases in the middle. This CDR3 is 13 amino acids long. CDR1 is SGHKS, CDR2 YYEKEE, per germline (reference sequence). The CDR3 DNA reads TGTGCCAGCAGCGGGACGCGGCAAGAGACCCAGTACTTC. It is translated as CASSGTRQETQYF.

The chain links TRBV20-1 to TRBJ2-5; no reliable D call. The CDR3 length is 11 residues. V dropped 6 bases and J dropped 3 bases, with 8 bases sitting between them. Per the germline V gene, CDR1 is DFQATT and CDR2 is SNEGSKA (reference sequence). CDR3: CSAPRKETQYF. The CDR3 DNA reads as TGCAGTGCCCCGAGAAAAGAGACCCAGTACTTC.

V gene TRBV7-9 combines with J gene TRBJ1-4, with 7 positions matching TRBD1. CDR1 is SEHNR, CDR2 FQNEAQ, per germline (reference sequence). The CDR3 sequence is 15 residues long. V lost 4 bases, J lost 5 bases, and 7 bases stayed unmatched. CDR3 nucleotide sequence: TGTGCCAGCAGCTCCGGGACAGTAGGAAATGAAAAACTGTTTTTT. Residues: CASSSGTVGNEKLFF.

The chain combines TRBV10-3 with TRBJ2-7; TRBD1 agrees at 7 bases. The CDR3 consists of 12 residues. V lost 4 bases to trimming and J lost 9 bases; unmatched junction nucleotides: 6. CDR1 and CDR2 (germline): ENHRY, SYGVKD. This CDR3 reads CAISGPDRAQYF. As DNA, the CDR3 is TGTGCCATCAGTGGACCTGACAGGGCGCAGTACTTC.

The J gene is TRBJ2-1, the V gene TRBV19; 14 bases fit TRBD2. J was trimmed by 8 bases and V by 3 bases; bases with no gene match: 6. The V gene's germline CDR1 is LNHDA and CDR2 SQIVND (reference sequence). The CDR3 extends over 16 amino acids. CDR3 residues: CASSMGLAGAGYEQFF. CDR3 nucleotides: TGTGCCAGTAGTATGGGACTAGCGGGAGCTGGATATGAGCAGTTCTTC.